This is a list of T cell receptor beta chains from one sample in a study of T cells after posttransplantation cyclophosphamide. The protocol was immunoSEQ multiplex PCR, while the TCRdb copy is restricted to in-frame clones and leaves out a portion. The table has thousands of clones, roughly 82% seen once. Material: PBMCs, obtained after an allogeneic stem cell transplant with a calcineurin inhibitor and methotrexate. The receptors were gathered from a male patient aged 35-50 years who received an allogeneic stem cell transplant from an unrelated donor, was CMV-positive, and had chronic GVHD only. The graft donor may have contributed some T cells. Each CDR3 is given without its conserved first and last residue. A D gene is named only where the DNA matches it firmly. A clone size is listed for some rows: how often the clone was seen (once, few, many), or a class if it is expanded.

cdr3_length v_call d_call clone_size cdr3_aa
11 TRBV28 . . ASSLQVNYGYT
13 TRBV5-1 . . ASSLDGNSYNEQF
11 TRBV4-1 . . ASSVSPNTEAF
10 TRBV10-3 TRBD1 . AIRRTGDEQY
12 TRBV4-1 . . ASSQGLISYEQY
12 TRBV27 TRBD1 . ASRTTGPSYEQY
15 TRBV7-9 TRBD2 . ASSLHGTSGRAYEQY
14 TRBV5-6 . . ASSLNLGGVSYEQY
12 TRBV19 TRBD1 few ASRDRGSSYEQY
14 TRBV30 TRBD1 . AWSSSRTGVLEKLF
9 TRBV29-1 TRBD1 . SEGGNYGYT
13 TRBV2 TRBD2 . ASGGEGVFSYEQY
12 TRBV6-5 TRBD1 . ASRTTGQATEAF
10 TRBV6-6 TRBD1 . ASRQGAHEQY
11 TRBV9 TRBD1 once ASSAGGGTEAF
16 TRBV2 TRBD1 . ASSEGRTGGAGNTEAF
13 TRBV12-5 . . ASGGGQYSNQPQH
13 TRBV6-1 . . ASRAEWAGPYGYT
11 TRBV6-5 . . ASSSGITGGYT
13 TRBV6-5 . once ASSTRGSLLYGYT
13 TRBV7-2 TRBD1 . ASSQRQGEPYGYT
10 TRBV25-1 . . ASSERGDTQY
11 TRBV19 TRBD1 . ASSFRGRLEAF
13 TRBV6-5 . . ASSYSRRMNTEAF
14 TRBV4-1 TRBD1 . ASSQDEGATGNTIY
13 TRBV5-1 . once ASSAGTQGREKLF
13 TRBV10-2 . once ASIHFAGGNTEAF
14 TRBV27 TRBD1 . ASRRFGTDSNQPQH
12 TRBV27 . . ASSGMDGNTEAF
11 TRBV29-1 . . SGILTGITEAF
14 TRBV5-1 . . ASSLGLTGPTAEAF
11 TRBV5-1 TRBD1 . ASSSTGPYEQY
11 TRBV29-1 TRBD1 . SVTGQGYNEQF
12 TRBV6-5 . . ASSLRGRRDGYT
11 TRBV2 TRBD1 . ASIMTGYGGYT
11 TRBV6-5 TRBD1 . ASWDRANYGYT
11 TRBV5-1 . . ASSFDSSYGYT
12 TRBV4-3 TRBD1 few ASSQVTGSNTIY
12 TRBV7-9 . . ASSLDATSYEQY
11 TRBV6-6 . . ASSPYMNTEAF
11 TRBV18 . . ASSPQQNSPLH
12 TRBV4-3 . . ASSQVSKNTEAF
14 TRBV4-2 . . ASSQSVTELSYEQY
11 TRBV29-1 . . SAKGQYVDTQY
11 TRBV5-1 . few ASSPEYRAEAF
13 TRBV9 TRBD1 . ASSVAGTAGNTIY
9 TRBV19 . . AVTGSYGYT
14 TRBV10-3 . . AITDPPGDNTGELF
12 TRBV19 . . ASMGRLSTDTQY
13 TRBV9 . . ASSVGNRLNTEAF
12 TRBV5-4 . . ASSLAAGEDGYT
11 TRBV4-2 . . ASRPPDRNGYT
10 TRBV30 . . AWSVRNEKLF
12 TRBV6-5 . . ASSYGGGDQPQH
11 TRBV7-6 . . ASSPEADETQY
12 TRBV5-1 TRBD1 once ASSGQGGGTEAF
15 TRBV7-6 TRBD2 . ASSISGGAHISGELF
12 TRBV7-2 TRBD1 . ASSQDRAGGELF
10 TRBV4-1 TRBD1 . ASSQTGNEQY
11 TRBV7-2 . . ASSFGTRYEQY